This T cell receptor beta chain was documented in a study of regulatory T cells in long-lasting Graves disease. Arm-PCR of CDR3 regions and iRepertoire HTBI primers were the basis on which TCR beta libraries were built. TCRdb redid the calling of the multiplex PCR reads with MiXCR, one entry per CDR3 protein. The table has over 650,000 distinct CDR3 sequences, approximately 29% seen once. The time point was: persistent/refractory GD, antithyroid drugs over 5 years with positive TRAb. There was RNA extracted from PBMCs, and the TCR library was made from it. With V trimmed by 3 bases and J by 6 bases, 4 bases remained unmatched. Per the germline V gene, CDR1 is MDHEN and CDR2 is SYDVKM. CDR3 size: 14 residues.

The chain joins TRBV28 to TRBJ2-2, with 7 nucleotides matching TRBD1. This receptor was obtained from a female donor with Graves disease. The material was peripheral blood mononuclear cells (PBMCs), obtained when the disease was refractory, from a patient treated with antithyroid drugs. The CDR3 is CASSLTGKAGELFF. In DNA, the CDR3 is TGTGCCAGCAGTTTGACAGGGAAGGCCGGGGAGCTGTTTTTT.